The 32 T cell receptor beta chains below were found in one sample sequenced in a study of blood T cell repertoires in COVID-19. Produced via immunoSEQ multiplex PCR; TCRdb's table is partial and in-frame only. The repertoire has roughly 250,000 clones, around 90% of them found once; the top ten carry around 7.8%. The sequencing sample was made of peripheral blood. These receptors came from a man in his sixties who had recovered from COVID-19.

This chain joins TRBV21-1 and TRBJ1-3; TRBD1 was called by the table and not checked on the DNA. TRBV21-1 corresponds to a pseudogene. The CDR3 is 14 residues long. CDR3 in amino acids: CASRTLPSGNTIYF. The CDR3 DNA is TGTGCCAGTAGGACACTGCCCTCTGGAAACACCATATATTTT.

The chain has TRBV7-6 and TRBJ2-7; 9 bases fit TRBD2. The J segment lost 2 bases and the V segment lost 5 bases, leaving 7 bases of the junction unmatched. Germline CDR1 reads SGHVS; CDR2 reads FNYEAQ. The CDR3 covers 15 residues. As DNA, the CDR3 is TGTGCCAGCAGCCGAGGGCAGCGGGGGGCCTACGAGCAGTACGTC. The encoded protein is CASSRGQRGAYEQYV.

V gene TRBV7-9 combines with J gene TRBJ2-3; D is perhaps TRBD2 (6 bases). This CDR3 comprises 10 residues. CDR1 is SEHNR, CDR2 FQNEAQ, per germline (reference sequence). V shed 8 bases and J shed 7 bases, with 7 bases lying between them. The CDR3 DNA sequence: TGTGCCAGCGGCGGGAATACGCAGTATTTT. It is translated as CASGGNTQYF.

V is TRBV6-5 and J is TRBJ1-3, with D tentatively TRBD1 (5 bases). In germline, CDR1 is MNHEY, CDR2 SVGAGI. The CDR3 contains 15 residues. The V gene lost 2 bases and the J gene lost 2 bases, with 10 bases spanning the gap. The DNA of the CDR3 is TGTGCCAGCAGTTACGGGGCGAACGCTGGAAACACCATATATTTT. It is translated as CASSYGANAGNTIYF.

V and J are TRBV19 and TRBJ1-1; 8 nucleotides line up with TRBD1. Germline V gene sequence: CDR1 LNHDA, CDR2 SQIVND (reference sequence). The CDR3 extends over 12 amino acids. With 9 bases clipped from V and 6 bases from J, the junction kept 6 bases outside the gene matches. The CDR3 coding sequence is TGTGCCAGCAGACAGGGGCTTGCTGAAGCTTTCTTT. Its protein product is CASRQGLAEAFF.

This sequence joins TRBV6-6 and TRBJ1-5, with 10 nucleotides matching TRBD1. The germline V gene has CDR1 MNHNY and CDR2 SVGAGI (reference sequence). This CDR3 comprises 14 residues. With V trimmed by 11 bases and J by 3 bases, 7 bases remained unmatched. This chain's CDR3 is CAVQTGGYNQPQHF. CDR3 sequence (DNA): TGTGCCGTTCAGACAGGGGGCTACAATCAGCCCCAGCATTTT.

This clone has only a few counts. This sequence joins TRBV7-9 and TRBJ1-3; 9 bases map to TRBD1. This CDR3 is 15 amino acids long. V dropped 1 base and J dropped 7; count of bases not matched to a gene: 5. Per germline, CDR1 SEHNR and CDR2 FQNEAQ (reference sequence). CDR3 in DNA: TGTGCCAGCAGCTTAGAGGGACAGGGAAGTAACACCATATATTTT. This codes for CASSLEGQGSNTIYF.

This clone came up a few times. The V gene is TRBV12-5, the J gene TRBJ2-2; D gene uncertain. Between the trimmed V and J ends, which lost 4 bases and 6 bases, there was a span of 6 bases. Per germline, CDR1 LGHNT and CDR2 FRNRAP. This CDR3 has 12 residues. For the CDR3, the DNA is TGTGCTAGTGGTTCTCCTCCCGGGGAGCTGTTTTTT. Amino acid sequence: CASGSPPGELFF. The variable domain in full, with the rest retrieved from reference TRBV12-5 and TRBJ2-2, is DARVTQTPRHKVTEMGQEVTMRCQPILGHNTVFWYRQTMMQGLELLAYFRNRAPLDDSGMPKDRFSAEMPDATLATLKIQPSEPRDSAVYFCASGSPPGELFFGEGSRLTVL.

The V and J genes are TRBV3-1 (or the pseudogene TRBV3-2) and TRBJ1-6; D is uncertain. CDR1 and CDR2 from the germline V gene are LGHDT and YNNKEL (reference sequence). CDR3 size: 12 residues. Trimming cost V 4 bases and J 8 bases, with 6 bases left between them. The CDR3 DNA is TGTGCCAGCAGCCGCGGGGATTCACCCCTCCACTTT. This codes for CASSRGDSPLHF.

J is TRBJ1-3 and V is TRBV5-4, with D possibly matching TRBD1 (5 bases). Trimming shortened V by 0 bases and J by 8 bases, and 15 bases separated the two germline ends. The CDR3 is made up of 15 amino acids. Per the germline V gene, CDR1 is SGHNT and CDR2 is YYREEE (reference sequence). The CDR3: CASSLAGAGGDTIYF. CDR3 in DNA: TGTGCCAGCAGCTTGGCTGGAGCGGGAGGGGACACCATATATTTT.

This chain connects TRBV5-1 to TRBJ2-7; D remains ambiguous. The CDR3 totals 14 residues. Germline V gene sequence: CDR1 SGHRS, CDR2 YFSETQ. V lost 1 base and J lost 3, with 11 bases in between. The CDR3 loop reads CASSLNGFDYEQYV. The CDR3 region has the DNA TGCGCCAGCAGCTTGAATGGCTTCGACTACGAGCAGTACGTC.

The chain is built from TRBV28 and TRBJ2-1; D might be TRBD2 (7 bases). This CDR3 is 16 amino acids long. Germline CDR1 reads MDHEN; CDR2 reads SYDVKM. Between the trimmed V and J ends, which lost 6 bases and 1 base, there was a span of 16 bases. The chain's CDR3 is CASRGGGVNSYNEQFF. CDR3 nucleotide sequence: TGTGCCAGCAGGGGAGGGGGGGTAAATTCCTACAATGAGCAGTTCTTC.

The rearrangement joins TRBV5-1 to TRBJ2-2; weak D call: TRBD1 (5 bases). Germline CDR1 reads SGHRS; CDR2 reads YFSETQ. CDR3 length: 15 residues. Trimming removed 5 bases from V and 2 bases from J, with 13 bases in between. CDR3 region: CASRMGQGNTGELFF. The CDR3, as DNA: TGCGCCAGCAGGATGGGGCAGGGAAACACCGGGGAGCTGTTTTTT.

This clone was recorded only once. The genes are TRBV11-2 and TRBJ1-2; no clear D gene. This CDR3 is 16 amino acids long. CDR1 and CDR2 from the germline V gene are SGHAT and FQNNGV. The V gene lost 4 bases and the J gene lost 3 bases, with 18 bases spanning the gap. DNA of the CDR3: TGTGCCAGCAGCTCTACATTTGGGCGTTCTTACTATGGCTACACCTTC. This translates into CASSSTFGRSYYGYTF.

The V gene is TRBV5-1, the J gene TRBJ2-7; TRBD2 agrees at 8 bases. This CDR3 has 15 amino acids. Germline loops: CDR1 SGHRS, CDR2 YFSETQ. V was clipped by 1 base and J by 1 base; unmatched bases: 4. Here the CDR3 DNA reads TGCGCCAGCAGCTTGTCCAGCGGGGGTTCCTACGAGCAGTACTTC. This encodes CASSLSSGGSYEQYF.

This clone showed up just once. The V call is TRBV19, the J call TRBJ1-5, with 7 bases matching TRBD1. The CDR3 runs 16 residues. The ends lost 4 bases at V and 3 bases at J; junction bases unmatched: 9. The germline V gene has CDR1 LNHDA and CDR2 SQIVND (reference sequence). The CDR3 region has the DNA TGTGCCAGTAGTAGCGACAGGGTAGGGCACAATCAGCCCCAGCATTTT. Its protein is CASSSDRVGHNQPQHF.

V usage is TRBV19 and J usage is TRBJ2-1, with TRBD2 matching 11 bases. The CDR3 has 17 residues. Germline V gene lookup returns CDR1 LNHDA and CDR2 SQIVND (reference sequence). The ends lost 5 bases at V and 4 bases at J; junction bases unmatched: 10. The CDR3 region has the DNA TGTGCCAGTAGTCCGACAACCACTAGCGGGGGTTACAATGAGCAGTTCTTC. As protein: CASSPTTTSGGYNEQFF.

The V call is TRBV19, the J call TRBJ1-3; D might be TRBD1 (5 bases). Trimming cost V 4 bases and J 4 bases, with 11 bases left between them. CDR1 is LNHDA, CDR2 SQIVND, per germline (reference sequence). This CDR3 comprises 14 residues. The CDR3 sequence is CASSTGTPGNTIYF. The CDR3 DNA follows: TGTGCCAGTAGTACCGGGACTCCGGGAAACACCATATATTTT.

This clone was recorded only once. The chain carries TRBV19 and TRBJ1-1; no clear D gene. The V gene's germline CDR1 is LNHDA and CDR2 SQIVND (reference sequence). The CDR3 runs to 15 residues. Deletions cut 5 bases from V and 4 bases from J, with 17 bases between. CDR3 region: CASSPQWPLGTEAFF. The CDR3 bases are TGTGCCAGTAGTCCCCAGTGGCCTCTAGGCACTGAAGCTTTCTTT.

A few counts support this clone. The V gene is TRBV18, the J gene TRBJ1-6, with 7 nucleotides matching TRBD1. The CDR3 length is 15 residues. Germline lookup yields CDR1 KGHSH and CDR2 LQKENI. V lost 3 bases to trimming and J lost 9 bases; unmatched junction nucleotides: 8. CDR3 DNA: TGTGCCAGCTCACCCCCGACAGGGAGCAGTTCACCCCTCCACTTT. The encoded protein is CASSPPTGSSSPLHF.

The genes are TRBV27 and TRBJ2-2, with D perhaps matching TRBD1 (6 bases). The ends were cut back, 1 base at V and 6 bases at J, with 12 bases in the middle. Germline V gene data show CDR1 as MNHEY and CDR2 as SMNVEV (reference sequence). CDR3 length: 15 amino acids. The CDR3 spells CASSLFAGAAGELFF. Here the CDR3 DNA reads TGTGCCAGCAGTTTATTCGCAGGGGCGGCCGGGGAGCTGTTTTTT.

The chain combines TRBV9 with TRBJ1-6; D possibly corresponds to TRBD1 (6 bases). The V and J ends lost 4 bases and 5 bases respectively, with 13 bases between them. The CDR3 is 15 residues long. Germline CDR1 is SGDLS and CDR2 is YYNGEE. The CDR3 DNA reads as TGTGCCAGCAGCCTCCGGGACAAGAATAATTCACCCCTCCACTTT. Translating it yields CASSLRDKNNSPLHF.

The chain is built from TRBV6-2 or TRBV6-3 and TRBJ2-3, with 9 nucleotides matching TRBD2. With 8 bases clipped from V and 3 bases from J, the junction kept 9 bases outside the gene matches. The V gene's germline CDR1 is MNHEY and CDR2 SVGEGT. CDR3 length: 15 residues. The CDR3 nucleotides read TGTGCCAGCGGTTTTAGCGGGGGTGGAACAGATACGCAGTATTTT. Its protein product is CASGFSGGGTDTQYF.

The J gene is TRBJ2-3, the V gene TRBV7-9; perhaps TRBD2 as D (6 bases). There are 16 residues in the CDR3. Trimming took 3 bases from V and 4 from J, leaving 17 bases between them. The germline CDR1 and CDR2 sequences are SEHNR and FQNEAQ (reference sequence). CDR3 in DNA: TGTGCCAGCAGCTTTTCGGAGGGTCCCCCCCCAGATACGCAGTATTTT. Amino acid sequence: CASSFSEGPPPDTQYF. The full variable domain, rest sourced from reference TRBV7-9 and TRBJ2-3, is DTGVSQNPRHKITKRGQNVTFRCDPISEHNRLYWYRQTLGQGPEFLTYFQNEAQLEKSRLLSDRFSAERPKGSFSTLEIQRTEQGDSAMYLCASSFSEGPPPDTQYFGPGTRLTVL.

The chain couples TRBV19 to TRBJ2-7; D is uncertain. Germline loops: CDR1 LNHDA, CDR2 SQIVND (reference sequence). Deletions cut 3 bases from V and 3 bases from J, with 9 bases between. The CDR3 length is 13 residues. This CDR3 reads CASSILRNYEQYF. CDR3 coding DNA: TGTGCCAGTAGTATTCTCAGGAACTACGAGCAGTACTTC.

The CDR3 nucleotides are TGTGCCAGCAGTCCCGGCGGACACAACTATGGCTACACCTTC. As protein: CASSPGGHNYGYTF. V and J are TRBV6-5 and TRBJ1-2, with D tentatively TRBD1 (5 bases). Per the germline V gene, CDR1 is MNHEY and CDR2 is SVGAGI. The CDR3 is made up of 14 amino acids. Trimming took 5 bases from V and 2 from J, leaving 12 bases between them.

The chain links TRBV12-3 or TRBV12-4 to TRBJ1-5, with a possible D match to TRBD1 (6 bases). The germline V and J ends were trimmed by 7 bases and 6 bases, with 13 bases remaining between them. This CDR3 comprises 13 residues. CDR3 sequence reads: CASTVQGTQPQHF. The CDR3 DNA sequence: TGTGCCAGCACCGTACAGGGAACTCAGCCCCAGCATTTT.

This clone came up once. V is TRBV5-8 and J is TRBJ1-2; 8 positions match TRBD1. This CDR3 contains 18 residues. From germline, CDR1 is SGHTS and CDR2 YDEGEE. Unmatched junction bases numbered 17, after V lost 4 bases and J lost 3 bases. CDR3 residues: CASSLGTGGADWDYGYTF. The CDR3 DNA is TGTGCCAGCAGCCTAGGGACAGGAGGAGCGGATTGGGACTATGGCTACACCTTC.

The chain uses TRBV7-2 and TRBJ2-3; tentative D call: TRBD2 (5 bases). The V gene lost 4 bases and the J gene lost 3 bases, with 11 bases spanning the gap. Germline CDR1 SGHTA, CDR2 FQGNSA. This CDR3 contains 14 residues. The CDR3 DNA reads as TGTGCCAGCAGCTGGACTCCTGTTACAGATACGCAGTATTTT. Its protein is CASSWTPVTDTQYF.

The chain combines TRBV7-9 with TRBJ2-7, with D possibly matching TRBD1 (6 bases). The CDR3 length is 16 residues. V was shortened by 9 bases and J by 2 bases, with 23 bases between the two germline ends. Per germline, CDR1 SEHNR and CDR2 FQNEAQ (reference sequence). The CDR3, as DNA: TGTGCCAGTGATGAGGGGCAGGGGAGACCACCCTACGAGCAGTACTTC. Translating gives CASDEGQGRPPYEQYF. The whole variable domain, remainder taken from reference TRBV7-9 and TRBJ2-7, is DTGVSQNPRHKITKRGQNVTFRCDPISEHNRLYWYRQTLGQGPEFLTYFQNEAQLEKSRLLSDRFSAERPKGSFSTLEIQRTEQGDSAMYLCASDEGQGRPPYEQYFGPGTRLTVT.

CDR3 DNA: TGTGCCAGCAGTTACACCGGGACAGCACAAGAGACCCAGTACTTC. The encoded protein is CASSYTGTAQETQYF. This sequence joins TRBV6-5 and TRBJ2-5, with 7 nucleotides matching TRBD1. Germline trimming cut 2 bases from V and 2 bases from J; bases unmatched to any gene: 5. This CDR3 is 15 amino acids long. Germline V lookup: CDR1 MNHEY, CDR2 SVGAGI.

This clone was picked up one time. The CDR3 loop reads CATSDLQGKGQGALDGYTF. CDR3 nucleotides: TGTGCCACCAGTGATTTGCAAGGAAAGGGACAGGGGGCTTTGGATGGCTACACCTTC. The V and J genes are TRBV24-1 and TRBJ1-2, with 12 bases that match TRBD1. With 0 bases clipped from V and 6 bases from J, the junction kept 13 bases outside the gene matches. Germline lookup yields CDR1 KGHDR and CDR2 SFDVKD. The CDR3 is made up of 19 amino acids.